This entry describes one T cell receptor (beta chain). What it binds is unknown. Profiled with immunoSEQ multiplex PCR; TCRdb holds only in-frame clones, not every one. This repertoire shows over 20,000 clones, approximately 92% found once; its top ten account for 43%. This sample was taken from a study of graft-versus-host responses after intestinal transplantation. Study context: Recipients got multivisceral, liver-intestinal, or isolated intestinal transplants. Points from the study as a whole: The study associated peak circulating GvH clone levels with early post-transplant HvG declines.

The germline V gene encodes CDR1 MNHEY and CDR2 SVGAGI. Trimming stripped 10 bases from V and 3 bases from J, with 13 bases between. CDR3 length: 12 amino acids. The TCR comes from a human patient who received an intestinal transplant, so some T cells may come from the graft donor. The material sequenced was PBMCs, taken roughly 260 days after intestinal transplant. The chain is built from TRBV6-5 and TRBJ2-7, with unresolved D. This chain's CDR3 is CAILTDHYEQYF. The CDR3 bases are TGTGCCATCCTGACGGATCACTACGAGCAGTACTTC.